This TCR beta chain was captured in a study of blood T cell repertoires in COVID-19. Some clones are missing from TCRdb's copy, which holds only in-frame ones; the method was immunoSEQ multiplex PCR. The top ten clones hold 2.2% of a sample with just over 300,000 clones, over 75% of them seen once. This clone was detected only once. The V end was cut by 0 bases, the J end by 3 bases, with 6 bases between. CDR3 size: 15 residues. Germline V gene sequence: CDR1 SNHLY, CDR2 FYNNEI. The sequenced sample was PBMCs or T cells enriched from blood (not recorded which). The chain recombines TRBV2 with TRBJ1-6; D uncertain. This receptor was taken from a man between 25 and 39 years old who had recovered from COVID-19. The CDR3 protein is CASSEAQDYNSPLHF. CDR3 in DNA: TGTGCCAGCAGTGAAGCCCAGGACTATAATTCACCCCTCCACTTT. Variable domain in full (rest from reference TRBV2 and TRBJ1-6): EPEVTQTPSHQVTQMGQEVILRCVPISNHLYFYWYRQILGQKVEFLVSFYNNEISEKSEIFDDQFSVERPDGSNFTLKIRSTKLEDSAMYFCASSEAQDYNSPLHFGNGTRLTVT.